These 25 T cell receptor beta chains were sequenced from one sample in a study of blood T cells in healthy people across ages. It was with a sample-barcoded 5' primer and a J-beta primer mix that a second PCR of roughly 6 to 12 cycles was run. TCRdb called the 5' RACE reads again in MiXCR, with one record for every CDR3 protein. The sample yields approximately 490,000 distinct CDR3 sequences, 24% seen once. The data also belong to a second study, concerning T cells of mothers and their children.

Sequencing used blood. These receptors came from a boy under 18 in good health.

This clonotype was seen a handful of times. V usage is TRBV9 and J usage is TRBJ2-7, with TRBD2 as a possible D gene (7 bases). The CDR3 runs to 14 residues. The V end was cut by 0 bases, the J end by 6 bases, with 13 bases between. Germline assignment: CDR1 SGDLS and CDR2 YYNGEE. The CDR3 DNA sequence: TGTGCCAGCAGCGTAGACCTAGGGGGGGCCGAGCAGTACTTC. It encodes CASSVDLGGAEQYF.

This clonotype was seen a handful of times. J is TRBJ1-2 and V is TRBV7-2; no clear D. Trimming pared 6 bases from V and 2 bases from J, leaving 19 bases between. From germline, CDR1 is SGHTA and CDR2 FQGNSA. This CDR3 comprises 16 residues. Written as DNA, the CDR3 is TGTGCCAGCAGTCCCTCAGACTTTGCAGGAAACTATGGCTACACCTTC. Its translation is CASSPSDFAGNYGYTF.

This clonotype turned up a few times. As DNA, the CDR3 is TGTGCCAGTAGGACAGGGGTCGAGCAGTACTTC. Its translation is CASRTGVEQYF. V and J are TRBV12-3 or TRBV12-4 and TRBJ2-7; 9 nucleotides line up with TRBD1. This CDR3 spans 11 amino acids. V dropped 9 bases and J dropped 6; count of bases not matched to a gene: 3.

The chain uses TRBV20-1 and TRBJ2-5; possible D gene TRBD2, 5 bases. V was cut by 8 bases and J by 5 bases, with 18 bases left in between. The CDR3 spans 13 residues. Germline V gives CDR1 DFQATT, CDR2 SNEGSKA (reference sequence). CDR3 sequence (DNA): TGCAGTTGGCGAGACTATCCCCTTGAGACCCAGTACTTC. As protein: CSWRDYPLETQYF.

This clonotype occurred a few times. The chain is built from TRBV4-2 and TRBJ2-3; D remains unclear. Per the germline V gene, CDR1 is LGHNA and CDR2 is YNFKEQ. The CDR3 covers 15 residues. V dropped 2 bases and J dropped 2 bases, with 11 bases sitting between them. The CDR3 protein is CASSQRTDSTDTQYF. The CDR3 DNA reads TGTGCCAGCAGCCAAAGGACGGATTCCACAGATACGCAGTATTTT.

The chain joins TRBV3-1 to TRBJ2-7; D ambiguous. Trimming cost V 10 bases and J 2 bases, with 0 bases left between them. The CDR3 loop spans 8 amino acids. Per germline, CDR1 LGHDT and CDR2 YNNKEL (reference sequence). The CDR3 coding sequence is TGTGCCACCTACGAGCAGTACTTC. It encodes CATYEQYF.

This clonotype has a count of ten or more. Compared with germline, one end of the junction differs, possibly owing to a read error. The CDR3 bases are TGCAGCCTTGAATGGGGGACCTTCTACGAGCAGTACTTC. It translates to CSLEWGTFYEQYF. The chain couples TRBV29-1 to TRBJ2-5; D assignment may be TRBD1 or TRBD2 (5 bases each). The assigned J gene may be wrong: the sequence end matches TRBJ2-7 better. Germline CDR1 reads SQVTM; CDR2 reads ANQGSEA. The CDR3 covers 13 residues.

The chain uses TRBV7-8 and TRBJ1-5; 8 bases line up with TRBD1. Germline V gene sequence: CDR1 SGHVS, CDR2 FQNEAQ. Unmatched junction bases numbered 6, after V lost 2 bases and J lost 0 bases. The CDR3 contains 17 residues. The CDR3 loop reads CASSLPGQDYSNQPQHF. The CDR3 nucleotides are TGTGCCAGCAGCTTACCGGGACAGGACTATAGCAATCAGCCCCAGCATTTT.

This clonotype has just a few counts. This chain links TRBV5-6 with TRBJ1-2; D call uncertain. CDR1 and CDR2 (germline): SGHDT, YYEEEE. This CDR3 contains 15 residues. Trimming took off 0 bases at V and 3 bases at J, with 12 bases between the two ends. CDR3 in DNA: TGTGCCAGCAGCTTGGCCGGCGGCGCGGACTATGGCTACACCTTC. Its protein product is CASSLAGGADYGYTF. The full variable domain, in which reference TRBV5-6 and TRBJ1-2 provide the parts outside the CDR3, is DAGVTQSPTHLIKTRGQQVTLRCSPKSGHDTVSWYQQALGQGPQFIFQYYEEEERQRGNFPDRFSGHQFPNYSSELNVNALLLGDSALYLCASSLAGGADYGYTFGSGTRLTVV.

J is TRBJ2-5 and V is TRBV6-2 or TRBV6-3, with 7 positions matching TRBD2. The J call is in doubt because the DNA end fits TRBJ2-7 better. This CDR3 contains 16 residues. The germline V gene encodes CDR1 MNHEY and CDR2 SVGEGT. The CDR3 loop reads CASSYSLAVPSYEQYF. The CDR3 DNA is TGTGCCAGCAGTTACAGTCTAGCGGTTCCCTCCTACGAGCAGTACTTC.

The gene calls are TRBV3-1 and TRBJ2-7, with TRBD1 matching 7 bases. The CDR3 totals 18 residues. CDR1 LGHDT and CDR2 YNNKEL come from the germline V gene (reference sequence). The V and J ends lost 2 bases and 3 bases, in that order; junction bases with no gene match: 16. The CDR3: CASSQSGQAIWPGYEQYF. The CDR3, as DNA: TGTGCCAGCAGCCAATCTGGACAGGCGATATGGCCAGGCTACGAGCAGTACTTC.

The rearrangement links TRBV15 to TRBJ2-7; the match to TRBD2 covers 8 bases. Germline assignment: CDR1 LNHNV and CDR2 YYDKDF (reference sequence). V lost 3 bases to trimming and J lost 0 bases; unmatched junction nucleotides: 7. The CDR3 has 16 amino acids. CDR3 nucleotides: TGTGCCACCAGCAGGGTAGCGGGATCAGTCTCCTACGAGCAGTACTTC. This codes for CATSRVAGSVSYEQYF.

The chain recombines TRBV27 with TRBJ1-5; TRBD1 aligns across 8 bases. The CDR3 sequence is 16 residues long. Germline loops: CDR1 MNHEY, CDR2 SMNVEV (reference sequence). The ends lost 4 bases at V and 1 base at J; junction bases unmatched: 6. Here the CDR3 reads CASSSYRDRSNQPQHF. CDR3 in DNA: TGTGCCAGCAGTTCGTACCGGGACAGGAGCAATCAGCCCCAGCATTTT.

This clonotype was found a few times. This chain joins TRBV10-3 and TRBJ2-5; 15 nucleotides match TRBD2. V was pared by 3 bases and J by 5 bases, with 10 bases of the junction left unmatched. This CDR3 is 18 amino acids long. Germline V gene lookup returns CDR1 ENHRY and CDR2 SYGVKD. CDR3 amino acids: CAISESGLAGGPLETQYF. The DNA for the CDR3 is TGTGCCATCAGTGAATCCGGACTAGCGGGGGGGCCGCTTGAGACCCAGTACTTC.

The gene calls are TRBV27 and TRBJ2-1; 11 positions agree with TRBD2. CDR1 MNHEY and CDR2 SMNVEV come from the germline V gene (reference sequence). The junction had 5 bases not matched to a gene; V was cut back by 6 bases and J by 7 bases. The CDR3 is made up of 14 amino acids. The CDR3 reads CASSTSGSGNEQFF. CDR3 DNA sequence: TGTGCCAGCAGCACTAGCGGGAGTGGAAATGAGCAGTTCTTC.

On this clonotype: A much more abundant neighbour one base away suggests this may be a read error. CDR3 bases: TGTGCCAGCAGTGAAGGATGCAGCTCTGGGGCCAACGTCCTGACTTTC. Translating gives CASSEGCSSGANVLTF. The V gene is TRBV25-1, the J gene TRBJ2-6; D gene unclear. The V gene's germline CDR1 is MGHDK and CDR2 SYGVNS. There are 16 residues in the CDR3. Trimming left V 2 bases short and J 0 bases short, with 8 bases between.

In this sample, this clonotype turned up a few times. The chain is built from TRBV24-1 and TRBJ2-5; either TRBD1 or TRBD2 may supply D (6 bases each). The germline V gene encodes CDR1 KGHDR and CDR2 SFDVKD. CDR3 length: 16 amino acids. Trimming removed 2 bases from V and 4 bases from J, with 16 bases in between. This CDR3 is CATSDSVPGGRETQYF. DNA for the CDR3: TGTGCCACCAGTGATTCCGTACCCGGGGGCCGAGAGACCCAGTACTTC.

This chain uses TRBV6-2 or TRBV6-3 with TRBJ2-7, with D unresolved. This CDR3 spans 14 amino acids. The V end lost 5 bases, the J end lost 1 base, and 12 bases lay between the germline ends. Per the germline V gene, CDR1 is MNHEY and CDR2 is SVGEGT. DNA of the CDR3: TGTGCCAGCAGTGCGTCGACTCGGTCCTACGAGCAGTACTTC. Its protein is CASSASTRSYEQYF.

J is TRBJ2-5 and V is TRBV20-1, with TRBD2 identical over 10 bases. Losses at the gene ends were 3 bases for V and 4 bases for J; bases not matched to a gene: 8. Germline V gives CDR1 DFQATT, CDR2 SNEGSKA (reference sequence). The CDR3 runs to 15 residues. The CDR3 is CSASSLAGGRETQYF. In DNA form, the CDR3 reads TGCAGTGCTAGTTCCTTAGCGGGGGGCCGAGAGACCCAGTACTTC.

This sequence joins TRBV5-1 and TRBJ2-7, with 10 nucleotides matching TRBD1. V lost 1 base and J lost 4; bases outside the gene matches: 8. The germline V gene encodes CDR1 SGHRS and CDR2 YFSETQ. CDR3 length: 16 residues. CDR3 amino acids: CASSLSPRQGAYEQYF. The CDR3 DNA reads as TGCGCCAGCAGCTTGTCTCCGAGACAGGGGGCTTACGAGCAGTACTTC.

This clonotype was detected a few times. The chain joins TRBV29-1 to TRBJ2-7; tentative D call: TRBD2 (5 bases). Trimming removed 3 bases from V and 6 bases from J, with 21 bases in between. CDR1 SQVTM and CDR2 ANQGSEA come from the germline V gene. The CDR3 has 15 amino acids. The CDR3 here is CSVETALASEIEQYF. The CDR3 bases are TGCAGCGTTGAGACTGCCCTAGCCTCCGAGATCGAGCAGTACTTC.

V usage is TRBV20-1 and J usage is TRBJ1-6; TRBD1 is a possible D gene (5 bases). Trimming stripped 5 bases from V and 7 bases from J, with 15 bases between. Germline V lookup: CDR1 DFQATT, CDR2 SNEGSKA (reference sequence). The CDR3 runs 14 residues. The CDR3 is CSARGQGWNSPLHF. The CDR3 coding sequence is TGCAGTGCTCGAGGGCAGGGCTGGAATTCACCCCTCCACTTT.

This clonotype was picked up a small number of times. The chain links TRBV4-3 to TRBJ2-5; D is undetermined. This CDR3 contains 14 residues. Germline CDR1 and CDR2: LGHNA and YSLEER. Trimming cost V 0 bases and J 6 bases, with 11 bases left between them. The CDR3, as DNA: TGCGCCAGCAGCCAAGAGGACGGACGGCAGACCCAGTACTTC. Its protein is CASSQEDGRQTQYF.

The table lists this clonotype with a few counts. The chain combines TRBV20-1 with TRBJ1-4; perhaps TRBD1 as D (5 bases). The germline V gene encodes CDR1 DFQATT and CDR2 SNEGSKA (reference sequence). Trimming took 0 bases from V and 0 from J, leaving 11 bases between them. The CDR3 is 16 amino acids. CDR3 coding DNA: TGCAGTGCTAGAGATAGGAAGACAGCAACTAATGAAAAACTGTTTTTT. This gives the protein CSARDRKTATNEKLFF.

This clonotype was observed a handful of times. CDR3 nucleotides: TGCGCCAGCAGCCAAGAGATCACAGCAGGAGAAGAAAAACTGTTTTTT. It specifies CASSQEITAGEEKLFF. The V gene is TRBV4-3, the J gene TRBJ1-4; no clear D. Trimming pared 0 bases from V and 8 bases from J, leaving 16 bases between. This CDR3 has 16 amino acids. Germline CDR1 is LGHNA and CDR2 is YSLEER.